This entry is about one T cell receptor beta chain. What it binds is unknown. The sample is drawn from a study of brain T cells in children with intractable seizures. Study-wide results and caveats: Patients' HCMV serostatus was unknown; virus specificity rests on CDR3 similarity alone.

Time point given: blood from clinic visit 5 months post-surgery; TSC patient then seizure free. The sequenced cases were selected for having the highest brain T cell transcript signatures. Before surgery, patients took at least one anti-epileptic drug. The CDR3 length is 14 residues. Germline V gives CDR1 SGHTA, CDR2 FQGNSA. V shed 5 bases, J shed 4 bases, and the junction held 7 bases outside the gene matches. Libraries were prepared by immunoSEQ multiplex PCR; TCRdb keeps only in-frame clonotypes and omits some of them. The data hold about 340,000 clones, with 93% observed a single time. V is TRBV7-2 and J is TRBJ1-2; 7 bases map to TRBD1. Here the sequenced sample was peripheral blood, taken approximately 5 months after surgery. The TCR originated in a boy younger than two with tuberous sclerosis and intractable seizures. The CDR3 DNA is TGTGCCAGCAGCCTCCGACAGGGCGGCTATGGCTACACCTTC. Encoded protein: CASSLRQGGYGYTF.